One and the same sample provided the 24 T cell receptor beta chains below, sequenced in a study of blood T cell repertoires in COVID-19. Assay used: immunoSEQ multiplex PCR; TCRdb lists only in-frame clones, some missing. The sample carries about 59,000 clones, more than 60% recorded once. Sequencing used peripheral blood. These receptors all come from a woman in her seventies with acute or convalescent COVID-19.

This clone turned up a few times. The J gene is TRBJ1-4, the V gene TRBV6-2 or TRBV6-3; D gene ambiguous. Trimming removed 2 bases from V and 14 bases from J, with 15 bases in between. This CDR3 comprises 13 residues. Germline values: CDR1 MNHEY, CDR2 SVGEGT. The CDR3 loop reads CASSYPPGVGLFF. The CDR3 bases are TGTGCCAGCAGTTACCCCCCCGGGGTAGGGCTGTTTTTT.

The chain is built from TRBV9 and TRBJ1-2; D is perhaps TRBD1 (5 bases). V lost 4 bases and J 3 bases, leaving 10 bases between the germline ends. The CDR3 has 13 amino acids. Germline CDR1 reads SGDLS; CDR2 reads YYNGEE. The CDR3: CASSRETDYGYTF. DNA of the CDR3: TGTGCCAGCAGCCGAGAGACAGACTATGGCTACACCTTC.

The genes are TRBV2 and TRBJ2-2, with unresolved D. V dropped 7 bases and J dropped 3 bases, with 12 bases sitting between them. Germline V gene sequence: CDR1 SNHLY, CDR2 FYNNEI. The CDR3 has 14 amino acids. CDR3 DNA: TGTGCCAGCACTTCTGACTGGTACACCGGGGAGCTGTTTTTT. Its translation: CASTSDWYTGELFF.

This sequence joins TRBV7-9 and TRBJ1-2; D remains unclear. CDR1 and CDR2 from the germline V gene are SEHNR and FQNEAQ (reference sequence). The germline V and J ends were trimmed by 1 base and 5 bases, with 8 bases remaining between them. This CDR3 has 13 amino acids. CDR3 in DNA: TGTGCCAGCAGCTTAGAAAATCGGTATGGCTACACCTTC. It codes for CASSLENRYGYTF.

V usage is TRBV7-3 and J usage is TRBJ2-3, with D possibly TRBD1 on 6 matching bases. V was pared by 5 bases and J by 10 bases, with 13 bases between. Germline CDR1 and CDR2: SGHTA and FQGTGA. This CDR3 region has 12 residues. CDR3 loop: CASSPGQIPQYF. The CDR3, as DNA: TGTGCCAGCAGCCCCGGACAGATCCCGCAGTATTTT. Based on the CDR3 plus reference TRBV7-3 and TRBJ2-3, the full variable domain is GAGVSQTPSNKVTEKGKYVELRCDPISGHTALYWYRQSLGQGPEFLIYFQGTGAADDSGLPNDRFFAVRPEGSVSTLKIQRTERGDSAVYLCASSPGQIPQYFGPGTRLTVL.

The J gene is TRBJ2-1, the V gene TRBV5-4, with TRBD1 as a possible D gene (8 bases). The CDR3 contains 14 residues. Trimming left V 6 bases short and J 9 bases short, with 19 bases between. CDR1 and CDR2 from the germline V gene are SGHNT and YYREEE (reference sequence). The CDR3 sequence is CASTRQGRVGEQFF. CDR3 nucleotides: TGTGCCAGCACGAGACAGGGGAGGGTGGGTGAGCAGTTCTTC.

V gene TRBV12-3 or TRBV12-4 combines with J gene TRBJ1-5, with unresolved D. The CDR3 is 13 amino acids. Trimming pared 3 bases from V and 5 bases from J, leaving 8 bases between. The CDR3 nucleotides read TGTGCCAGCAGTTTTGCGGCCTATCAGCCCCAGCATTTT. This encodes CASSFAAYQPQHF.

This clone was found a few times. The genes are TRBV11-2 and TRBJ1-4; D is unresolved. The CDR3 contains 14 residues. Germline CDR1 SGHAT, CDR2 FQNNGV. Trimming took 5 bases from V and 7 from J, leaving 14 bases between them. The DNA of the CDR3 is TGTGCCAGCAGCCCTAGCCGGGTGCTTGAAAAACTGTTTTTT. Its translation is CASSPSRVLEKLFF.

The J gene is TRBJ1-2, the V gene TRBV5-1; maybe TRBD1 (5 bases). Trimming stripped 2 bases from V and 0 bases from J, with 8 bases between. CDR1 is SGHRS, CDR2 YFSETQ, per germline. The length of the CDR3 is 14 residues. The CDR3 DNA reads as TGCGCCAGCAGCTTAACAGGCCCTAACTATGGCTACACCTTC. Amino acids: CASSLTGPNYGYTF.

This clone was found many times. The chain links TRBV2 to TRBJ2-7; 10 bases are shared with TRBD2. CDR3 length: 15 amino acids. Germline V CDR1 and CDR2: SNHLY, FYNNEI. The V segment lost 0 bases and the J segment 3 bases; nucleotides outside the gene matches: 2. This CDR3 reads CASSEAGTSVYEQYF. For the CDR3, the DNA is TGTGCCAGCAGTGAAGCCGGGACTAGCGTCTACGAGCAGTACTTC.

This clone was detected a few times. The CDR3 DNA is TGTGCCAGCAGGCTTTGGGGGGGCCGATACGAGCAGTACTTC. As protein: CASRLWGGRYEQYF. The rearrangement uses TRBV5-4 and TRBJ2-7, with D possibly TRBD2 on 7 matching bases. The V end lost 5 bases, the J end lost 4 bases, and 16 bases lay between the germline ends. The CDR3 is made up of 14 amino acids. CDR1 and CDR2 (germline): SGHNT, YYREEE (reference sequence).

The chain has TRBV9 and TRBJ1-5, with TRBD1 identical over 7 bases. The CDR3 sequence is 17 residues long. The V gene's germline CDR1 is SGDLS and CDR2 YYNGEE. The V segment lost 0 bases and the J segment 2 bases; nucleotides outside the gene matches: 8. Here the CDR3 reads CASSVALRQGGNQPQHF. As DNA, the CDR3 is TGTGCCAGCAGCGTAGCTTTGAGACAGGGAGGCAATCAGCCCCAGCATTTT.

The rearrangement uses TRBV5-4 and TRBJ1-4, with no clear D. This CDR3 is 15 amino acids long. Germline values: CDR1 SGHNT, CDR2 YYREEE (reference sequence). Trimming shortened V by 4 bases and J by 1 base, and 11 bases separated the two germline ends. The CDR3 loop is CASSPSAGTNEKLFF. The CDR3 DNA reads TGTGCCAGCAGCCCCTCCGCGGGAACTAATGAAAAACTGTTTTTT. The full variable domain, in which reference TRBV5-4 and TRBJ1-4 provide the parts outside the CDR3, is ETGVTQSPTHLIKTRGQQVTLRCSSQSGHNTVSWYQQALGQGPQFIFQYYREEENGRGNFPPRFSGLQFPNYSSELNVNALELDDSALYLCASSPSAGTNEKLFFGSGTQLSVL.

The sample holds one count of this clone. The chain has TRBV10-3 and TRBJ1-2; a possible D gene is TRBD1 (6 bases). Looked up from germline, CDR1 is ENHRY and CDR2 is SYGVKD. CDR3 length equals 16 residues. Trimming pared 5 bases from V and 2 bases from J, leaving 18 bases between. The CDR3 here is CAISPKGLDRNYGYTF. DNA for the CDR3: TGTGCCATCAGTCCCAAAGGGTTGGACAGAAACTATGGCTACACCTTC.

This clone has a single count. The V call is TRBV19, the J call TRBJ1-4; TRBD1 aligns across 7 bases. V lost 3 bases, J lost 7 bases, and 11 bases stayed unmatched. CDR3 length: 16 residues. Germline CDR1 and CDR2: LNHDA and SQIVND (reference sequence). CDR3 DNA: TGTGCCAGTAGTATTGGCATTAATCAGGGGGGTGAAAAACTGTTTTTT. This translates into CASSIGINQGGEKLFF. The full variable domain, completed using reference TRBV19 and TRBJ1-4, is DGGITQSPKYLFRKEGQNVTLSCEQNLNHDAMYWYRQDPGQGLRLIYYSQIVNDFQKGDIAEGYSVSREKKESFPLTVTSAQKNPTAFYLCASSIGINQGGEKLFFGSGTQLSVL.

The gene calls are TRBV10-3 and TRBJ1-1; 7 positions match TRBD1. Per the germline V gene, CDR1 is ENHRY and CDR2 is SYGVKD. Trimming at V came to 8 bases and at J to 2 bases, leaving 8 bases not matched to a gene. This CDR3 is 14 amino acids long. Here the CDR3 DNA reads TGTGCCATCCGCCGCGCAGGGGGAAACACTGAAGCTTTCTTT. Translation gives CAIRRAGGNTEAFF.

The CDR3 nucleotides read TGTGCCAGTAGTAGGGGACCGACAGGGGTTAGTGTAGCTTTCTTT. It encodes CASSRGPTGVSVAFF. The gene calls are TRBV19 and TRBJ1-1; 8 bases are a match to TRBD1. The CDR3 is 15 residues long. The V gene end was trimmed by 4 bases and the J gene end by 10 bases; junction bases not matched to a gene: 14. The germline V gene encodes CDR1 LNHDA and CDR2 SQIVND (reference sequence).

CDR3 bases: TGTGCCAGCTCACCACAGGGGGCGTTGAATGGCTACACCTTC. Its translation: CASSPQGALNGYTF. The chain is built from TRBV18 and TRBJ1-2, with 7 bases aligning to TRBD1. Per the germline V gene, CDR1 is KGHSH and CDR2 is LQKENI. This CDR3 is built from 14 residues. The V and J ends lost 1 base and 6 bases, in that order; junction bases with no gene match: 5.

The CDR3 sequence: CASSLGLAGTYEQYF. In nucleotides, the CDR3 is TGTGCCAGCAGCTTAGGACTAGCGGGGACCTACGAGCAGTACTTC. The V call is TRBV13, the J call TRBJ2-7, with TRBD2 matching 10 bases. Germline CDR1 reads PRHDT; CDR2 reads FYEKMQ (reference sequence). This CDR3 is 15 amino acids long. V lost 0 bases to trimming and J lost 2 bases; unmatched junction nucleotides: 1.

This chain links TRBV24-1 with TRBJ2-2; 9 bases line up with TRBD1. V gave up 4 bases and J gave up 2 bases; unmatched junction bases: 4. CDR1 and CDR2 (germline): KGHDR, SFDVKD. The CDR3 is made up of 16 amino acids. CDR3 loop: CATSDPGQGNTGELFF. The CDR3 DNA reads TGTGCCACCAGTGACCCGGGACAGGGTAACACCGGGGAGCTGTTTTTT.

The chain links TRBV10-1 to TRBJ2-1; D uncertain. V was cut by 0 bases and J by 0 bases, with 6 bases left in between. Germline V gene lookup returns CDR1 WNHNN and CDR2 SYGVQD (reference sequence). This CDR3 contains 15 residues. The DNA of the CDR3 is TGCGCCAGCAGTGAGTCGAGTAGCTCCTACAATGAGCAGTTCTTC. Translating gives CASSESSSSYNEQFF.

The chain carries TRBV6-5 and TRBJ1-1, with D possibly being TRBD1 (6 bases). V was pared by 6 bases and J by 9 bases, with 17 bases between. Germline V gene sequence: CDR1 MNHEY, CDR2 SVGAGI. This CDR3 is 13 amino acids long. CDR3 nucleotides: TGTGCCAGCAGCCAAGTTGTGGGGGCTCAAGCTTTCTTT. Protein: CASSQVVGAQAFF.

There are a few counts of this clone. V gene TRBV10-1 combines with J gene TRBJ2-6, with 10 positions matching TRBD1. The CDR3 sequence is 18 residues long. CDR1 is WNHNN, CDR2 SYGVQD, per germline (reference sequence). V was pared by 3 bases and J by 1 base, with 6 bases of the junction left unmatched. The CDR3 nucleotides read TGCGCCAGCAGTGACGGTAGGACAGGGGGTTCTGGGGCCAACGTCCTGACTTTC. Translated, it gives CASSDGRTGGSGANVLTF.

A few counts support this clone. The chain uses TRBV4-1 and TRBJ2-4, with TRBD1 matching 8 bases. The CDR3 has 15 amino acids. CDR1 and CDR2 (germline): MGHRA, YSYEKL. Losses at the gene ends were 2 bases for V and 7 bases for J; bases not matched to a gene: 7. CDR3 loop: CASSQWTGRLNIQYF. The CDR3 bases are TGCGCCAGCAGCCAATGGACAGGGCGGTTGAACATTCAGTACTTC.